This T cell receptor (beta chain) was identified in a study of spatial heterogeneity in lung cancer. Time point indicated: sample taken at primary tumor resection. A word on this clonotype: As yet, its antigen is unknown.

MiXCR was run by TCRdb on the 5' RACE reads, yielding one entry per CDR3 protein. The sample has approximately 25,000 distinct CDR3 sequences; 8.8% are singletons. Per germline, CDR1 LNHDA and CDR2 SQIVND (reference sequence). CDR3 size: 15 residues. Trimming removed 7 bases at V and 2 bases at J, with 15 bases between. Broader study findings: Higher tumor mutation counts went along with higher counts of expanded intratumoral alpha and beta TCRs.

The source was lung tumor tissue, collected at surgery. The TCR comes from a male donor with early-stage non-small cell lung cancer. J is TRBJ2-1 and V is TRBV19; D is unresolved. The CDR3 loop is CASTLSAVTYNEQFF. The CDR3 DNA sequence: TGTGCCAGTACCTTGTCGGCAGTGACCTACAATGAGCAGTTCTTC.